A single sample is the source of the 18 T cell receptor beta chains below, sequenced in a study of cytomegalovirus exposure and HLA in healthy donors. PCR amplification relied on 60 Vbeta primers (plus 13 Jbeta primers). The method was immunoSEQ multiplex PCR; TCRdb's version includes in-frame clones alone and lacks a portion of them. The sample lists approximately 160,000 clones, around 86% occurring once. The specimen was PBMCs. The receptors were sampled from a girl aged 2 to 10 in good health and CMV-seropositive.

This clone was seen a handful of times. This rearrangement joins TRBV2 to TRBJ2-5, with 14 positions matching TRBD2. This CDR3 contains 19 residues. The germline V gene encodes CDR1 SNHLY and CDR2 FYNNEI. With V trimmed by 4 bases and J by 5 bases, 15 bases remained unmatched. Here the CDR3 reads CASSGALLVGTSGSETQYF. CDR3 nucleotides: TGTGCCAGCAGTGGGGCTTTGTTGGTTGGGACTAGCGGGAGCGAGACCCAGTACTTC.

J is TRBJ2-6 and V is TRBV19; TRBD1 aligns across 7 bases. Trimming at V came to 5 bases and at J to 2 bases, leaving 3 bases not matched to a gene. The CDR3 spans 15 residues. Germline CDR1 LNHDA, CDR2 SQIVND (reference sequence). The CDR3 DNA reads as TGTGCCAGTAGTCCCGACAGGGCTGGGGCCAACGTCCTGACTTTC. Translated: CASSPDRAGANVLTF.

The J gene is TRBJ1-1, the V gene TRBV30; possibly TRBD1 for D (6 bases). This CDR3 has 15 amino acids. Germline loops: CDR1 GTSNPN, CDR2 SVGIG (reference sequence). V gave up 0 bases and J gave up 1 base, with 12 bases separating them. CDR3 sequence reads: CAWSVLGGGNTEAFF. In nucleotides, the CDR3 is TGTGCCTGGAGTGTACTAGGGGGTGGGAACACTGAAGCTTTCTTT.

The genes are TRBV28 and TRBJ1-2, with TRBD1 matching 7 bases. The ends lost 3 bases at V and 4 bases at J; junction bases unmatched: 8. The germline gives CDR1 MDHEN, CDR2 SYDVKM. The length of the CDR3 is 15 residues. The DNA of the CDR3 is TGTGCCAGCAGTTTCCCAAAACAGGGGTTCTATGGCTACACCTTC. Protein sequence: CASSFPKQGFYGYTF.

This chain connects TRBV4-1 to TRBJ2-2; 8 bases map to TRBD1. Germline CDR1 reads MGHRA; CDR2 reads YSYEKL. This CDR3 comprises 18 residues. V shed 4 bases and J 5 bases; nucleotides not matched to a gene: 15. CDR3 coding DNA: TGCGCCAGCAGCCCTCTCCCATCGACAGGGGTTAGGACCGGGGAGCTGTTTTTT. Its translation is CASSPLPSTGVRTGELFF.

The count of this clone is one. This chain uses TRBV28 with TRBJ1-1; TRBD1 matches 9 bases. Germline-derived CDR1 and CDR2 are MDHEN and SYDVKM. The CDR3 extends over 15 amino acids. After removal of 2 bases from V and 5 bases from J, the junction contained 6 bases not matched to a gene. The CDR3 DNA reads TGTGCCAGCAGTTTACCAGACAGGGGGAGGACTGAAGCTTTCTTT. This codes for CASSLPDRGRTEAFF.

This chain links TRBV28 with TRBJ1-5; D might be TRBD1 (5 bases). V dropped 2 bases and J dropped 4 bases, with 15 bases sitting between them. Germline CDR1 is MDHEN and CDR2 is SYDVKM. CDR3 length: 16 amino acids. CDR3 DNA: TGTGCCAGCAGTTTAGCGGGACGAGGGCCAAATCAGCCCCAGCATTTT. Protein sequence: CASSLAGRGPNQPQHF.

This clone is deemed medium-sized. The rearrangement joins TRBV7-9 to TRBJ1-2, with D uncertain. This CDR3 is 16 amino acids long. CDR1 and CDR2 from the germline V gene are SEHNR and FQNEAQ (reference sequence). With 1 base removed from V and 2 bases from J, the gap between germline ends came to 14 bases. The chain's CDR3 is CASSLGRPLTNYGYTF. CDR3 bases: TGTGCCAGCAGCTTAGGCAGGCCCCTCACCAACTATGGCTACACCTTC.

The chain couples TRBV5-5 to TRBJ1-5; 7 bases fit TRBD1. The CDR3 sequence is 15 residues long. Germline CDR1 SGHKS, CDR2 YYEKEE (reference sequence). V shed 4 bases and J 5 bases; nucleotides not matched to a gene: 9. The chain's CDR3 is CASSPGTVLYQPQHF. The CDR3 DNA follows: TGTGCCAGCAGCCCCGGGACAGTTTTGTATCAGCCCCAGCATTTT.

The J gene is TRBJ2-3, the V gene TRBV10-3; D might be TRBD1 (7 bases). CDR3 length equals 13 residues. Germline-derived CDR1 and CDR2 are ENHRY and SYGVKD. V lost 10 bases and J lost 5, with 16 bases in between. CDR3 bases: TGTGCCACGAGGGGCAGGGGGGTAGATACGCAGTATTTT. Translated, it gives CATRGRGVDTQYF.

V is TRBV29-1 and J is TRBJ1-2; 7 nucleotides match TRBD1. CDR3 length: 14 residues. CDR1 is SQVTM and CDR2 is ANQGSEA in the germline V gene. J lost 0 bases, V lost 3 bases, and 4 bases had no gene match. CDR3 coding DNA: TGCAGCGTTGATAAGGGGGCGACTAACTATGGCTACACCTTC. It encodes CSVDKGATNYGYTF.

The chain has TRBV5-1 and TRBJ1-2; possibly TRBD1 for D (6 bases). The CDR3 consists of 14 residues. V gave up 3 bases and J gave up 5 bases, with 14 bases separating them. The germline V gene has CDR1 SGHRS and CDR2 YFSETQ. DNA of the CDR3: TGCGCCAGCAGCTCCAGGGGCGGAGGTTATGGCTACACCTTC. This gives the protein CASSSRGGGYGYTF.

A few counts support this clone. The rearrangement joins TRBV29-1 to TRBJ2-3, with D perhaps matching TRBD2 (5 bases). Germline assignment: CDR1 SQVTM and CDR2 ANQGSEA. The CDR3 sequence is 14 residues long. V gave up 7 bases and J gave up 1 base, with 15 bases separating them. The CDR3 loop is CSGRLSSGTDTQYF. CDR3 DNA: TGCAGCGGCCGACTAAGCTCCGGCACAGATACGCAGTATTTT.

This rearrangement joins TRBV6-9 to TRBJ1-1; 7 bases agree with TRBD1. The CDR3 runs 15 residues. Trimming took 8 bases from V and 0 from J; bases not matched to a gene: 9. Germline assignment: CDR1 MNHGY and CDR2 SVAAGI. CDR3 in DNA: TGTGCCAGCTACGGGACAGCGGACCTGAACACTGAAGCTTTCTTT. Its translation is CASYGTADLNTEAFF.

The rearrangement joins TRBV2 to TRBJ2-3, with TRBD2 matching 8 bases. The CDR3 runs to 16 residues. Germline V gene lookup returns CDR1 SNHLY and CDR2 FYNNEI. Trimming cost V 3 bases and J 5 bases; bases outside gene matches: 10. The CDR3 sequence is CASSETSGSAGDTQYF. The CDR3, as DNA: TGTGCCAGCAGTGAGACAAGCGGGAGCGCTGGAGATACGCAGTATTTT.

The chain has TRBV6-1 and TRBJ2-3, with 7 bases identical to TRBD2. Germline V gives CDR1 MNHNS, CDR2 SASEGT. This CDR3 spans 15 amino acids. J was trimmed by 4 bases and V by 6 bases; bases with no gene match: 10. CDR3 loop: CASRRRGGFPDTQYF. The CDR3 DNA is TGTGCCAGCAGAAGAAGGGGAGGGTTTCCAGATACGCAGTATTTT.

This clone was observed once. CDR3 sequence reads: CASRETGIDEQYF. The CDR3 nucleotides read TGTGCCAGCAGAGAGACAGGGATCGACGAGCAGTACTTC. The chain joins TRBV28 to TRBJ2-7; 7 bases are shared with TRBD1. The J segment lost 5 bases and the V segment lost 6 bases, leaving 7 bases of the junction unmatched. The CDR3 runs to 13 residues. Per the germline V gene, CDR1 is MDHEN and CDR2 is SYDVKM.

V and J are TRBV4-2 and TRBJ2-3; 7 bases are a match to TRBD2. The CDR3 loop spans 16 amino acids. J was trimmed by 5 bases and V by 4 bases; bases with no gene match: 12. In germline, CDR1 is LGHNA, CDR2 YNFKEQ. The chain's CDR3 is CASSRRLAETVDTQYF. The CDR3, as DNA: TGTGCCAGCAGCCGACGGCTAGCGGAGACGGTAGATACGCAGTATTTT.